This TCR beta chain was recovered during a study of control samples from healthy donors and cancer patients. Repertoires were generated with immunoSEQ multiplex PCR, while TCRdb's copy carries only in-frame clones and drops some. The table includes 100,000 to 150,000 clones, approximately 92% detected once. Per germline, CDR1 MGHRA and CDR2 YSYEKL. The CDR3 has 13 residues. Trimming stripped 0 bases from V and 0 bases from J, with 3 bases between. The sequencing input was PBMCs. This chain connects TRBV4-1 to TRBJ2-7, with D uncertain. The sequence was obtained from a man at least 80 years old with head and neck cancer. CDR3 in DNA: TGCGCCAGCAGCCAAGACCACTCCTACGAGCAGTACTTC. Translating it yields CASSQDHSYEQYF.